This passage covers 12 T cell receptor beta chains from one sample sequenced in a study of blood T cell repertoires in COVID-19. Repertoires were generated with immunoSEQ multiplex PCR, while TCRdb's copy carries only in-frame clones and drops some. The sample yields roughly 200,000 clones, roughly 81% seen once. The specimen sequenced was peripheral blood. These receptors were obtained from a woman between 40 and 50 years old with COVID-19, enrolled during active disease.

The chain is built from TRBV5-1 and TRBJ2-5; D might be TRBD2 (5 bases). CDR3 size: 12 residues. Germline loops: CDR1 SGHRS, CDR2 YFSETQ. Trimming pared 4 bases from V and 5 bases from J, leaving 9 bases between. The CDR3 region has the DNA TGCGCCAGCAGCCTACCGGGGGAGACCCAGTACTTC. Encoded protein: CASSLPGETQYF.

This chain joins TRBV7-3 and TRBJ1-1, with D unresolved. From germline, CDR1 is SGHTA and CDR2 FQGTGA. The CDR3 runs 13 residues. V lost 1 base and J 8 bases, leaving 11 bases between the germline ends. The CDR3 loop reads CASSLNPPGEAFF. Here the CDR3 DNA reads TGTGCCAGCAGCTTAAATCCCCCGGGAGAAGCTTTCTTT.

The genes are TRBV13 and TRBJ2-2, with 9 bases that match TRBD2. V was pared by 3 bases and J by 4 bases, with 6 bases of the junction left unmatched. The CDR3 runs to 16 residues. Germline V gene lookup returns CDR1 PRHDT and CDR2 FYEKMQ (reference sequence). The chain's CDR3 is CASSFSRSGGTGELFF. The DNA for the CDR3 is TGTGCCAGCAGCTTTTCTCGTAGCGGGGGCACCGGGGAGCTGTTTTTT.

This clone has only a few counts. The chain employs TRBV19 and TRBJ2-1; 11 nucleotides match TRBD2. This CDR3 has 14 residues. The V gene's germline CDR1 is LNHDA and CDR2 SQIVND (reference sequence). Unmatched junction bases numbered 3, after V lost 3 bases and J lost 8 bases. In DNA, the CDR3 is TGTGCCAGTAGTATTCTAGCGGGGGGTCATGAGCAGTTCTTC. Translation: CASSILAGGHEQFF.

The V gene is TRBV6-1, the J gene TRBJ2-3; TRBD2 agrees at 8 bases. The germline V gene has CDR1 MNHNS and CDR2 SASEGT. V trimming: 1 base; J trimming: 6 bases; junction bases outside the gene matches: 9. This CDR3 is built from 16 residues. Here the CDR3 reads CASSEVWREDMDTQYF. The CDR3 coding sequence is TGTGCCAGCAGTGAAGTTTGGCGGGAGGACATGGATACGCAGTATTTT.

V is TRBV5-6 and J is TRBJ2-7; no firm D call. V lost 4 bases and J 2 bases, leaving 4 bases between the germline ends. CDR3 length equals 11 residues. In germline, CDR1 is SGHDT, CDR2 YYEEEE. The CDR3 nucleotides read TGTGCCAGCAGCACAACCTACGAGCAGTACGTC. Translated, it gives CASSTTYEQYV.

The chain joins TRBV27 to TRBJ2-7; 9 bases fit TRBD1. V gave up 5 bases and J gave up 4 bases; unmatched junction bases: 9. CDR1 MNHEY and CDR2 SMNVEV come from the germline V gene (reference sequence). The length of the CDR3 is 15 residues. DNA for the CDR3: TGTGCCAGCAGTACCACCGGGACAGGGAGGTACGAGCAGTACTTC. It translates to CASSTTGTGRYEQYF.

This chain links TRBV7-9 with TRBJ2-3; D call uncertain. This CDR3 spans 12 amino acids. V dropped 7 bases and J dropped 6 bases, with 11 bases sitting between them. Germline loops: CDR1 SEHNR, CDR2 FQNEAQ (reference sequence). The CDR3: CASTPLSDTQYF. The CDR3 DNA reads TGTGCCAGCACCCCTCTTTCCGATACGCAGTATTTT.

The gene calls are TRBV11-1 and TRBJ2-5; D might be TRBD1 (6 bases). The germline CDR1 and CDR2 sequences are SGHAT and FQDESV (reference sequence). Between the trimmed V and J ends, which lost 3 bases and 1 base, there was a span of 12 bases. The CDR3 contains 15 residues. The CDR3 spells CASSFGRDTQETQYF. The CDR3 nucleotides are TGTGCCAGCAGCTTTGGTAGGGACACCCAAGAGACCCAGTACTTC.

CDR3 residues: CASSIAGWGGSPLHF. CDR3 DNA: TGTGCCAGTAGTATCGCCGGCTGGGGGGGTTCACCCCTCCACTTT. The chain carries TRBV19 and TRBJ1-6, with D perhaps matching TRBD1 (5 bases). This CDR3 is built from 15 residues. V shed 3 bases and J shed 9 bases, with 15 bases lying between them. Germline assignment: CDR1 LNHDA and CDR2 SQIVND (reference sequence).

The chain has TRBV6-4 and TRBJ2-3, with 15 positions matching TRBD2. There are 18 residues in the CDR3. Germline loops: CDR1 MRHNA, CDR2 SNTAGT. With V trimmed by 6 bases and J by 3 bases, 10 bases remained unmatched. The CDR3 sequence is CASRAGTSGGPLTDTQYF. CDR3 bases: TGTGCCAGCAGAGCCGGGACTAGCGGGGGGCCATTGACAGATACGCAGTATTTT.

V is TRBV19 and J is TRBJ2-1; a possible D gene is TRBD1 (6 bases). This CDR3 comprises 13 residues. The V end was cut by 7 bases, the J end by 7 bases, with 14 bases between. Looked up from germline, CDR1 is LNHDA and CDR2 is SQIVND (reference sequence). CDR3 region: CASNEQGWNEQFF. The CDR3 DNA sequence: TGTGCCAGTAACGAACAGGGTTGGAATGAGCAGTTCTTC.